A single sample gave rise to the 8 T cell receptor beta chains below, sequenced in a study of blood T cells in healthy people across ages. A second PCR, run for about 7 to 11 cycles, used a sample-barcoded 5' primer plus a J-beta primer mix. TCRdb re-derived calls from the 5' RACE reads in MiXCR, one entry per CDR3 protein. The sample yields hundreds of thousands of distinct CDR3 sequences, roughly 44% seen once. The sequenced material came from blood. All receptors derive from an older woman in good health.

Ten or more counts support this clonotype. The chain is built from TRBV7-3 and TRBJ2-1; TRBD2 is a possible D gene (6 bases). Deletions cut 2 bases from V and 8 bases from J, with 13 bases between. The CDR3 is 14 residues long. Germline CDR1 is SGHTA and CDR2 is FQGTGA. In DNA, the CDR3 is TGTGCCAGCAGCTTATCAAAGGAGGGGTATGAGCAGTTCTTC. It codes for CASSLSKEGYEQFF.

The gene calls are TRBV7-9 and TRBJ2-4, with 7 bases fitting TRBD1. The CDR3 is 16 amino acids. Germline-derived CDR1 and CDR2 are SEHNR and FQNEAQ (reference sequence). V shed 5 bases, J shed 0 bases, and the junction held 7 bases outside the gene matches. The CDR3 region has the DNA TGTGCCAGCAGCGGGACCGGGACAGAAGCCAAAAACATTCAGTACTTC. Amino acids: CASSGTGTEAKNIQYF.

There are a few counts of this clonotype. This chain links TRBV12-3 or TRBV12-4 with TRBJ1-2; 9 positions agree with TRBD1. Losses at the gene ends were 2 bases for V and 4 bases for J; bases not matched to a gene: 5. The CDR3 has 15 amino acids. The CDR3 is CASSLSDRGVYGYTF. In DNA form, the CDR3 reads TGTGCCAGCAGTTTATCGGACAGGGGCGTCTATGGCTACACCTTC.

Only a few counts were recorded for this clonotype. The V call is TRBV7-2, the J call TRBJ1-2; D possibly corresponds to TRBD1 (5 bases). This CDR3 has 13 amino acids. Trimming stripped 5 bases from V and 4 bases from J, with 11 bases between. Germline V CDR1 and CDR2: SGHTA, FQGNSA. CDR3 amino acids: CASSRDGLYGYTF. In DNA form, the CDR3 reads TGTGCCAGCAGCCGGGACGGCCTCTATGGCTACACCTTC. Together with reference TRBV7-2 and TRBJ1-2, the CDR3 gives the full variable domain: GAGVSQSPSNKVTEKGKDVELRCDPISGHTALYWYRQSLGQGLEFLIYFQGNSAPDKSGLPSDRFSAERTGGSVSTLTIQRTQQEDSAVYLCASSRDGLYGYTFGSGTRLTVV.

The chain links TRBV6-1 to TRBJ1-2, with 7 bases identical to TRBD1. The CDR3 runs to 13 residues. CDR1 and CDR2 (germline): MNHNS, SASEGT. Trimming removed 11 bases from V and 7 bases from J; junction bases left unmatched: 13. The CDR3 sequence is CACEGTTGVGYTF. As DNA, the CDR3 is TGTGCCTGCGAGGGGACCACAGGGGTTGGCTACACCTTC.

This clonotype was found a few times. The chain uses TRBV5-1 and TRBJ1-1, with D unclear. Germline CDR1 reads SGHRS; CDR2 reads YFSETQ. The CDR3 is made up of 13 amino acids. With 2 bases removed from V and 3 bases from J, the gap between germline ends came to 8 bases. CDR3 region: CASSFSPDTEAFF. CDR3 DNA: TGCGCCAGCAGCTTTTCACCGGACACTGAAGCTTTCTTT.

As DNA, the CDR3 is TGTGCCAGCAGACGGGGGGCTAAAGGGGCCAACGTCCTGACTTTC. It codes for CASRRGAKGANVLTF. This sequence joins TRBV28 and TRBJ2-6; D is perhaps TRBD2 (7 bases). Germline values: CDR1 MDHEN, CDR2 SYDVKM. With 6 bases removed from V and 4 bases from J, the gap between germline ends came to 13 bases. The length of the CDR3 is 15 residues. Variable domain in full (rest from reference TRBV28 and TRBJ2-6): DVKVTQSSRYLVKRTGEKVFLECVQDMDHENMFWYRQDPGLGLRLIYFSYDVKMKEKGDIPEGYSVSREKKERFSLILESASTNQTSMYLCASRRGAKGANVLTFGAGSRLTVL.

The chain combines TRBV5-1 with TRBJ2-2; D perhaps matches TRBD1 (5 bases). The CDR3 consists of 14 residues. Trimming shortened V by 5 bases and J by 6 bases, and 14 bases separated the two germline ends. Germline assignment: CDR1 SGHRS and CDR2 YFSETQ. This CDR3 reads CASSRTRAPGELFF. CDR3 coding DNA: TGCGCCAGCAGTAGAACCAGGGCCCCCGGGGAGCTGTTTTTT.